This T cell receptor beta chain came from a study of blood T cell repertoires in COVID-19. Study background: Donors in the United States, Italy and Spain gave samples during acute or convalescent COVID-19. Nucleic acid was either cDNA or gDNA, and it came from T cells, B-cell-depleted T cells, or PBMCs.

Trimming cost V 0 bases and J 3 bases, with 9 bases left between them. CDR3 length: 14 residues. Germline-derived CDR1 and CDR2 are LNHNV and YYDKDF (reference sequence). Data came from immunoSEQ multiplex PCR; TCRdb stores just in-frame clones and leaves some out. The sample contains 70,000 to 95,000 clones, roughly 77% of which appear only once. The chain joins TRBV15 to TRBJ2-7, with D possibly TRBD1 on 5 matching bases. This sequence was found in a human donor in a cohort sampled during active COVID-19. The source material was peripheral blood. The chain's CDR3 is CATSREYRFYEQYF. The DNA for the CDR3 is TGTGCCACCAGCAGAGAGTACAGGTTCTACGAGCAGTACTTC. Full variable domain (rest looked up from reference TRBV15 and TRBJ2-7): DAMVIQNPRYQVTQFGKPVTLSCSQTLNHNVMYWYQQKSSQAPKLLFHYYDKDFNNEADTPDNFQSRRPNTSFCFLDIRSPGLGDTAMYLCATSREYRFYEQYFGPGTRLTVT.